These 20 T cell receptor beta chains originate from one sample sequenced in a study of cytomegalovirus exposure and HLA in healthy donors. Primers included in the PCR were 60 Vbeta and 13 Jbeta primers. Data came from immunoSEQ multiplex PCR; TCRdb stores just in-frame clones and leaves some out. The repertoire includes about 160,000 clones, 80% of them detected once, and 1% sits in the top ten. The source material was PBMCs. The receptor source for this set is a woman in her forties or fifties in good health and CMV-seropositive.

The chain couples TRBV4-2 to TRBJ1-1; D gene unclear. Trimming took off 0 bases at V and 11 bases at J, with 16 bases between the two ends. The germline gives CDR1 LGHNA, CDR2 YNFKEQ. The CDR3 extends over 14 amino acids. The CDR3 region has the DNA TGTGCCAGCAGCCAAGAACTCCGGCGTCAGAGGGCTTTCTTT. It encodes CASSQELRRQRAFF.

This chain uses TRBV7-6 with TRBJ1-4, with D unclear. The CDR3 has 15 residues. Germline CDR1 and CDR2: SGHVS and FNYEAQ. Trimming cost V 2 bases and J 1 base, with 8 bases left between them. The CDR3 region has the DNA TGTGCCAGCAGCTTAATGACGGGAACTAATGAAAAACTGTTTTTT. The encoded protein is CASSLMTGTNEKLFF.

CDR3 in DNA: TGTGCCAGCAGCTTTAACGCGGCTCCCTACGAGCAGTACTTC. Its protein is CASSFNAAPYEQYF. The chain has TRBV5-4 and TRBJ2-7; D ambiguous. This CDR3 region has 14 residues. Trimming left V 2 bases short and J 2 bases short, with 11 bases between. CDR1 SGHNT and CDR2 YYREEE come from the germline V gene (reference sequence).

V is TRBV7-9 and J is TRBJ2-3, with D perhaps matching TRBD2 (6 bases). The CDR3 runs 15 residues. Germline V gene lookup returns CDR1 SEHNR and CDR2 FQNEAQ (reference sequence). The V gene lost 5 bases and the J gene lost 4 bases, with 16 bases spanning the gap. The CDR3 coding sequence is TGTGCCAGCAGCGCGGGAATCTTGGGGGCAGATACGCAGTATTTT. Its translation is CASSAGILGADTQYF.

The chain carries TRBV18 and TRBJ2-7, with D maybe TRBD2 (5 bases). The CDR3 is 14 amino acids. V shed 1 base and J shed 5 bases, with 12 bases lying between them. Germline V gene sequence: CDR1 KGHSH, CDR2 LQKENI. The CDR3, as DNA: TGTGCCAGCTCACCACTGGCTAGCACTAACGAGCAGTACTTC. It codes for CASSPLASTNEQYF.

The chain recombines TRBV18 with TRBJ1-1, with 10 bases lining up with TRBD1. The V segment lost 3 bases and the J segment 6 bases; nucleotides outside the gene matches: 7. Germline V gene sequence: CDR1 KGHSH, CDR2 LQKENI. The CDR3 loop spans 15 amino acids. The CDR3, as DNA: TGTGCCAGCTCACCGACGGGACAGGGGCCATCTGAAGCTTTCTTT. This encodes CASSPTGQGPSEAFF.

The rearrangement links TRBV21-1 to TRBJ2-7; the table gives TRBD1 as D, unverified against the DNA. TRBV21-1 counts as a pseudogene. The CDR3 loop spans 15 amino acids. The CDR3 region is CASSVVDRGPYEQYF. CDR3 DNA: TGTGCCAGCAGCGTCGTTGACAGGGGCCCCTACGAGCAGTACTTC.

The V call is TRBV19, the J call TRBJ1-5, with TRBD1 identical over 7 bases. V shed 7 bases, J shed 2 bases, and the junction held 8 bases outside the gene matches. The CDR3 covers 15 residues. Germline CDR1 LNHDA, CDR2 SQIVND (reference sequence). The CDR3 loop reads CASIHRGSGNQPQHF. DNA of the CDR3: TGTGCCAGTATACACAGGGGATCTGGCAATCAGCCCCAGCATTTT.

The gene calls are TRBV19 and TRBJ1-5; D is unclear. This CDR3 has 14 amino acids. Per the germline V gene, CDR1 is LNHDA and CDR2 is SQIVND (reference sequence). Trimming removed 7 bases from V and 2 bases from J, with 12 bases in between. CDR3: CASKKTEGNQPQHF. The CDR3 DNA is TGTGCCAGTAAAAAAACCGAGGGCAATCAGCCCCAGCATTTT. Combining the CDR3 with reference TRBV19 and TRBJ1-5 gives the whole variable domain DGGITQSPKYLFRKEGQNVTLSCEQNLNHDAMYWYRQDPGQGLRLIYYSQIVNDFQKGDIAEGYSVSREKKESFPLTVTSAQKNPTAFYLCASKKTEGNQPQHFGDGTRLSIL.

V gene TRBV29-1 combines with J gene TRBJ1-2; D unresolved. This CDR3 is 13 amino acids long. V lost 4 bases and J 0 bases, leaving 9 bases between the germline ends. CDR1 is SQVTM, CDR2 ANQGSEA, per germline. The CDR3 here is CSVGDGANYGYTF. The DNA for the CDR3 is TGCAGCGTTGGAGACGGAGCTAACTATGGCTACACCTTC.

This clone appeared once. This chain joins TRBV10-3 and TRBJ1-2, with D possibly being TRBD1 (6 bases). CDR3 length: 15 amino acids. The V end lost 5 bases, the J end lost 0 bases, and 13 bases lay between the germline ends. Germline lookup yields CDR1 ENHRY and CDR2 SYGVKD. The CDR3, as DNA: TGTGCCATCAGTCGGACAGACACTCCTAACTATGGCTACACCTTC. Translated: CAISRTDTPNYGYTF.

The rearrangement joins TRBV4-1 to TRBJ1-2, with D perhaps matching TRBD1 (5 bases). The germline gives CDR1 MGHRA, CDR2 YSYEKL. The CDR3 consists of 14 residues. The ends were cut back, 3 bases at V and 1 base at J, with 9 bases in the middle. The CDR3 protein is CASSQAGVNYGYTF. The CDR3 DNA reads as TGCGCCAGCAGCCAGGCGGGGGTTAACTATGGCTACACCTTC.

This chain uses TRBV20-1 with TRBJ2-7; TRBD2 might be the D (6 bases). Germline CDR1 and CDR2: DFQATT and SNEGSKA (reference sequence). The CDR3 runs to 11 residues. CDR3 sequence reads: CSLGGSYEQYF. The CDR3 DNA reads TGCAGCCTCGGGGGCTCCTACGAGCAGTACTTC.

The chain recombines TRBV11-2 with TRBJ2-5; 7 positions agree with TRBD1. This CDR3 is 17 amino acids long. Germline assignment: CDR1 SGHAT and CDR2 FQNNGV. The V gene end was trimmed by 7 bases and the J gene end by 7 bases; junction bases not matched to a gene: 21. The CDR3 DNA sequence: TGTGCCAGCACCCCGCCGGTCAGGGGGAAAACTAAGGGGACCCAGTACTTC. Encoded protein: CASTPPVRGKTKGTQYF.

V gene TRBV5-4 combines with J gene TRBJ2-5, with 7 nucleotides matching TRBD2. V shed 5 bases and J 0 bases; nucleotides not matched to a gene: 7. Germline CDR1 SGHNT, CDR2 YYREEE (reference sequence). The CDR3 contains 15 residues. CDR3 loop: CASRMALADQETQYF. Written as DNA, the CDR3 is TGTGCCAGCAGAATGGCGCTAGCGGACCAAGAGACCCAGTACTTC.

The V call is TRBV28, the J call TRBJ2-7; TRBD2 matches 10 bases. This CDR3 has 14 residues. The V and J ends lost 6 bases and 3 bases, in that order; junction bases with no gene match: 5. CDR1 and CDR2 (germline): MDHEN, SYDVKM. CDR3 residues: CASSPPSGSYEQYF. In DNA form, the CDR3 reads TGTGCCAGCAGCCCCCCTAGCGGGAGCTACGAGCAGTACTTC.

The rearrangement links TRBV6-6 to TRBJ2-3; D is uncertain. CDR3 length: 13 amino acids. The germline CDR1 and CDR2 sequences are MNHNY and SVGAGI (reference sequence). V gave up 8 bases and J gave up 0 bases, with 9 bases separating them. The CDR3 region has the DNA TGTGCCAGCTGCGGTACTAGCACAGATACGCAGTATTTT. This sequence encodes CASCGTSTDTQYF.

The CDR3 sequence: CASGLPDSMTDTQYF. The CDR3 DNA sequence: TGTGCCAGCGGCCTTCCGGACTCGATGACAGATACGCAGTATTTT. The rearrangement uses TRBV28 and TRBJ2-3, with D possibly being TRBD2 (5 bases). Germline V CDR1 and CDR2: MDHEN, SYDVKM. V was clipped by 8 bases and J by 3 bases, with 18 bases between them. The CDR3 is made up of 15 amino acids.

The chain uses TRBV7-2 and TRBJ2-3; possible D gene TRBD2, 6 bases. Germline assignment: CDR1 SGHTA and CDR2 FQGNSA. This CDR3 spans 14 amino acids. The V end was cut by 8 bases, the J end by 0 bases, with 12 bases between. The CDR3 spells CASSRDSSTDTQYF. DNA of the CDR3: TGTGCCAGCTCCCGGGACTCTAGCACAGATACGCAGTATTTT.

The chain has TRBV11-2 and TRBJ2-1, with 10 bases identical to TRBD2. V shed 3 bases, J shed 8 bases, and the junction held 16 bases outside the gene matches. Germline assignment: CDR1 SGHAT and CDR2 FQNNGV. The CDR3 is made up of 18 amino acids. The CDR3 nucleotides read TGTGCCAGCAGCTTCGGGCTAGCGGGAGTGGTCGGGGTGGATGAGCAGTTCTTC. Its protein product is CASSFGLAGVVGVDEQFF.